This record concerns one T cell receptor (beta chain) sequence. The protocol was immunoSEQ multiplex PCR, while the TCRdb copy is restricted to in-frame clones and leaves out a portion. Here the sample spans some 200,000 clones, roughly 79% being singletons. The data were taken from a study of blood T cell repertoires in COVID-19. Across the whole study: Italy, Spain and the United States were the sources of the convalescent and acute COVID-19 samples. The cDNA or gDNA used as material had been derived from T cells, B-cell-depleted T cells, or PBMCs.

The CDR3 totals 21 residues. V shed 0 bases, J shed 3 bases, and the junction held 22 bases outside the gene matches. Per germline, CDR1 GTSNPN and CDR2 SVGIG (reference sequence). This sequence was found in a woman aged 45-59 years with acute COVID-19. Sequencing used PBMCs or T cells enriched from blood (not recorded which). The genes are TRBV30 and TRBJ2-7, with 11 positions matching TRBD2. CDR3 in amino acids: CAWSVRQAAGGTSGRSYEQYF. The CDR3 DNA sequence: TGTGCCTGGAGTGTACGCCAAGCCGCCGGGGGTACTAGCGGGAGAAGCTACGAGCAGTACTTC.